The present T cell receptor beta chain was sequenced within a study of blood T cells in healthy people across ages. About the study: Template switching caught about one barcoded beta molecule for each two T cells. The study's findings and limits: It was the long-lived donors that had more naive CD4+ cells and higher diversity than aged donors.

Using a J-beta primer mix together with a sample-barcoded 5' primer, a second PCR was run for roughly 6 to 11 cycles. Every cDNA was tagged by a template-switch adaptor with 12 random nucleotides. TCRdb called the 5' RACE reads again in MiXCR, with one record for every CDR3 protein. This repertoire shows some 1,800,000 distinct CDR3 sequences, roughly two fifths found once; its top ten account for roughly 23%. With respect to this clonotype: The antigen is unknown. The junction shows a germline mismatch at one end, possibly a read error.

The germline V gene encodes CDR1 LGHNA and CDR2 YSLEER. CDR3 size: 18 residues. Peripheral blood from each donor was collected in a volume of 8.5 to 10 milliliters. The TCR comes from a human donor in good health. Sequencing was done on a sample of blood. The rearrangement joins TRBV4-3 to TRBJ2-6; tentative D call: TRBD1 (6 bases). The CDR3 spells CASTPNPGHSSGTNVLTF. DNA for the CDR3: TGCGCCAGTACGCCAAACCCGGGACACTCCTCTGGGACCAACGTCCTGACTTTC.